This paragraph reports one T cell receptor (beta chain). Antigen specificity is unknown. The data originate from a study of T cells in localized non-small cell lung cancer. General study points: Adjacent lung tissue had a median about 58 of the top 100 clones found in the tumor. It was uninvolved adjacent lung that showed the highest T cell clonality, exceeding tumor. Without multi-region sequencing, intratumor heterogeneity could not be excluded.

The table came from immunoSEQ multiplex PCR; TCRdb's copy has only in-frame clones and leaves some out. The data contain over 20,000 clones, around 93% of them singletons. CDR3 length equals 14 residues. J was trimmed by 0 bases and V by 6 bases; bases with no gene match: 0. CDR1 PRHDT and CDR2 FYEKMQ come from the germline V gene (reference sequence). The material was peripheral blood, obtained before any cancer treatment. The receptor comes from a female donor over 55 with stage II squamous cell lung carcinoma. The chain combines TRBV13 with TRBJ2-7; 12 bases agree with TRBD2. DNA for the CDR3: TGTGCCAGCAGGACTAGCGGGAGCTCCTACGAGCAGTACTTC. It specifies CASRTSGSSYEQYF.